This T cell receptor (beta chain) comes out of a study of T cells after yellow fever vaccination. Study background: It was SMART-Seq v4 Ultra Low Input that prepared the fractions with low cell numbers.

Generation of TCR cDNA used 5'RACE template switching (which added a universal primer site and UMIs). Via MiXCR, TCRdb re-called the 5' RACE reads, giving one row per CDR3 protein. This sample has fewer than 450,000 distinct CDR3 sequences, with 9.5% to 13% found just once. Study results and limitations: Subsequent to the booster, the majority of primary-vaccination clones reappeared (under 98% CD4, approximately 85% CD8).

CDR3 length: 12 amino acids. Germline V CDR1 and CDR2: WNHNN, SYGVQD (reference sequence). Germline trimming cut 4 bases from V and 6 bases from J; bases unmatched to any gene: 3. This clonotype occurred a few times. The antigen is not known. The specimen comprised PBMCs, sampled on the day of the first yellow fever vaccination. This clonotype was obtained from a man between 18 and 29 years old who received the YFV17D yellow fever vaccine. This chain joins TRBV10-1 and TRBJ2-7, with 7 bases that match TRBD1. CDR3 residues: CASSGAGGEQYF. The CDR3 DNA follows: TGCGCCAGCAGTGGTGCAGGGGGCGAGCAGTACTTC.